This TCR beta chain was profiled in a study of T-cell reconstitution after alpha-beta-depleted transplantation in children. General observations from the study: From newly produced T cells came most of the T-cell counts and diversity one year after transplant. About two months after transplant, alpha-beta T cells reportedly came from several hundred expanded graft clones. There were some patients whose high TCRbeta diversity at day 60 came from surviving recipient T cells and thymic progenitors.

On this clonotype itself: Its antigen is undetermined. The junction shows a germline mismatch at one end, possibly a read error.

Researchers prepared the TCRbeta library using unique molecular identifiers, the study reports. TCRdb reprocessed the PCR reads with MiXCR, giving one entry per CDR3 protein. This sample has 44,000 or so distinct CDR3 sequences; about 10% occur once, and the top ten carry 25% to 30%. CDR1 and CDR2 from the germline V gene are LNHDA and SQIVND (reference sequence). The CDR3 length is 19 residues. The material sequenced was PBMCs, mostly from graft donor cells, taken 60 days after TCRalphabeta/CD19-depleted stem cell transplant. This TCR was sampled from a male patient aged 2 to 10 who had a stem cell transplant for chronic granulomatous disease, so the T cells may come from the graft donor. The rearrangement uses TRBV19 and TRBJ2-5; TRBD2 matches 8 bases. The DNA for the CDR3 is TGTGCCAGTAGTATCACAAGCGGGAGCCACCTAGGGTACCACGAGACCCAGTACTTC. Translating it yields CASSITSGSHLGYHETQYF.